A single sample is the source of the 19 T cell receptor beta chains below, sequenced in a study of neurological immune-mediated disorders. A single record per CDR3 protein comes from TCRdb applying MiXCR to the 5' RACE reads. The sample lists just under 45,000 distinct CDR3 sequences; roughly 21% were seen once. The time point was: technical triplicate 3. The specimen was PBMCs. Every receptor here comes from a man aged 60 to 69 with HTLV-1-associated myelopathy (HAM/TSP).

This clonotype was observed many times. In DNA form, the CDR3 reads TGTGCCATCAGTGAGTCGGGGCCTGGGGCCAACGTCCTGACTTTC. Its protein is CAISESGPGANVLTF. The rearrangement joins TRBV10-3 to TRBJ2-6; TRBD1 is a possible D gene (5 bases). The CDR3 is made up of 15 amino acids. V was cut by 0 bases and J by 2 bases, with 5 bases left in between. Germline V gene sequence: CDR1 ENHRY, CDR2 SYGVKD.

This clonotype was seen at least ten times. The V call is TRBV6-5, the J call TRBJ1-1, with D possibly being TRBD1 (5 bases). With 4 bases removed from V and 3 bases from J, the gap between germline ends came to 12 bases. The CDR3 covers 14 residues. The germline V gene has CDR1 MNHEY and CDR2 SVGAGI. Written as DNA, the CDR3 is TGTGCCAGCAGTTCGGGGCCCGCCTACACTGAAGCTTTCTTT. Encoded protein: CASSSGPAYTEAFF.

This clonotype was observed at least ten times. V is TRBV7-7 and J is TRBJ2-5; D is tentatively TRBD1 or TRBD2 (7 bases each). Germline loops: CDR1 SSHAT, CDR2 FNYEAQ (reference sequence). The CDR3 has 13 residues. The CDR3 DNA reads TGTGCTACTTCAGGGGGGGCGGAAGAGACCCAGTACTTC. Translated, it gives CATSGGAEETQYF.

This clonotype was picked up many times. This chain connects TRBV29-1 to TRBJ1-5; a possible D gene is TRBD1 (5 bases). The CDR3 runs 15 residues. Germline values: CDR1 SQVTM, CDR2 ANQGSEA. Deletions cut 4 bases from V and 4 bases from J, with 17 bases between. Here the CDR3 DNA reads TGCAGCGTTGTAATTGGTCCCCCAGGGAATCAGCCCCAGCATTTT. Translating gives CSVVIGPPGNQPQHF.

Ten or more counts support this clonotype. The rearrangement links TRBV12-3 or TRBV12-4 to TRBJ2-5; 11 positions agree with TRBD1. The CDR3 consists of 17 residues. Trimming removed 2 bases from V and 5 bases from J; junction bases left unmatched: 10. The CDR3 loop reads CASSLSGQGALWETQYF. The CDR3 nucleotides are TGTGCCAGCAGTTTATCCGGACAGGGGGCCCTTTGGGAGACCCAGTACTTC.

The chain combines TRBV7-2 with TRBJ2-3; TRBD2 matches 14 bases. This CDR3 comprises 17 residues. V lost 5 bases to trimming and J lost 0 bases; unmatched junction nucleotides: 4. In germline, CDR1 is SGHTA, CDR2 FQGNSA. The DNA of the CDR3 is TGTGCCAGCAGCGAGACTAGCGGGGGGGCAAGCACAGATACGCAGTATTTT. It encodes CASSETSGGASTDTQYF.

This clonotype has ten or more counts. The chain uses TRBV20-1 and TRBJ1-6, with D possibly matching TRBD1 (6 bases). The CDR3 length is 14 residues. Trimming removed 5 bases from V and 1 base from J, with 9 bases in between. The germline V gene has CDR1 DFQATT and CDR2 SNEGSKA (reference sequence). CDR3 bases: TGCAGTGCTGGAGGGGGGTCCTATAATTCACCCCTCCACTTT. Its translation is CSAGGGSYNSPLHF.

In its sample, this clonotype was seen many times. The chain employs TRBV20-1 and TRBJ2-7, with 10 bases lining up with TRBD1. V shed 5 bases, J shed 9 bases, and the junction held 7 bases outside the gene matches. Germline assignment: CDR1 DFQATT and CDR2 SNEGSKA (reference sequence). CDR3 length equals 12 residues. DNA for the CDR3: TGCAGTGCTGTCGGGACAGGGGTAGGGCAGTACTTC. This sequence encodes CSAVGTGVGQYF.

The chain couples TRBV7-2 to TRBJ2-7, with no clear D. The V end was cut by 3 bases, the J end by 5 bases, with 5 bases between. The CDR3 consists of 11 residues. In germline, CDR1 is SGHTA, CDR2 FQGNSA. CDR3 nucleotides: TGTGCCAGCAGCTTTCTCCACGAGCAGTACTTC. This encodes CASSFLHEQYF.

The sample holds many counts of this clonotype. The rearrangement joins TRBV5-1 to TRBJ1-2; D is possibly TRBD1 (5 bases). The CDR3 extends over 15 amino acids. The ends were cut back, 0 bases at V and 8 bases at J, with 17 bases in the middle. The V gene's germline CDR1 is SGHRS and CDR2 YFSETQ. The CDR3 bases are TGCGCCAGCAGCTTGGATCCGGGGACCTTAAGGGGCTACACCTTC. The encoded protein is CASSLDPGTLRGYTF.

This clonotype was seen repeatedly, ten times or more. The J gene is TRBJ2-1, the V gene TRBV20-1; 11 nucleotides line up with TRBD2. The CDR3 runs 18 residues. In germline, CDR1 is DFQATT, CDR2 SNEGSKA (reference sequence). The trim removed 6 bases at V and 0 bases at J, leaving 13 bases unmatched. This CDR3 reads CSADSGTSGMSSYNEQFF. The CDR3, as DNA: TGCAGTGCCGATTCCGGGACTAGCGGAATGAGCTCCTACAATGAGCAGTTCTTC.

J is TRBJ2-3 and V is TRBV12-3 or TRBV12-4, with 7 positions matching TRBD2. This CDR3 contains 14 residues. Trimming removed 7 bases from V and 2 bases from J; junction bases left unmatched: 6. DNA of the CDR3: TGTGCCAGCACCAACCGGGACTACACAGATACGCAGTATTTT. Its protein is CASTNRDYTDTQYF.

This clonotype was seen repeatedly, ten times or more. V is TRBV5-1 and J is TRBJ2-7; 11 positions match TRBD2. Germline V CDR1 and CDR2: SGHRS, YFSETQ. The CDR3 consists of 16 residues. The trim removed 3 bases at V and 0 bases at J, leaving 5 bases unmatched. CDR3 sequence (DNA): TGCGCCAGCAGCTCATGGACTAGCGGGCCCTCCTACGAGCAGTACTTC. The encoded protein is CASSSWTSGPSYEQYF.

This clonotype was counted ten times or more. The V and J genes are TRBV29-1 and TRBJ1-2; D not resolved. CDR1 and CDR2 (germline): SQVTM, ANQGSEA. Trimming cost V 5 bases and J 8 bases, with 12 bases left between them. The length of the CDR3 is 11 residues. Written as DNA, the CDR3 is TGCAGCGTTCTTACAGATTCCGGCTACACCTTC. Its translation: CSVLTDSGYTF. The variable domain in full, completed from reference TRBV29-1 and TRBJ1-2, reads SAVISQKPSRDICQRGTSLTIQCQVDSQVTMMFWYRQQPGQSLTLIATANQGSEATYESGFVIDKFPISRPNLTFSTLTVSNMSPEDSSIYLCSVLTDSGYTFGSGTRLTVV.

This clonotype was seen ten or more times. The DNA of the CDR3 is TGTGCCAGCAGCTTATGGACCCCCGGGGTGATGCAGTATTTT. This codes for CASSLWTPGVMQYF. V usage is TRBV7-8 and J usage is TRBJ2-3; TRBD2 is a possible D gene (5 bases). CDR3 size: 14 residues. V gave up 2 bases and J gave up 11 bases, with 17 bases separating them. From germline, CDR1 is SGHVS and CDR2 FQNEAQ.

The V gene is TRBV11-3, the J gene TRBJ2-7, with D perhaps TRBD1 (6 bases). The CDR3 contains 15 residues. The germline gives CDR1 SGHNT, CDR2 YENEEA. The V gene lost 5 bases and the J gene lost 3 bases, with 17 bases spanning the gap. The CDR3 nucleotides are TGTGCCAGCAGCCCCGACAATTGGGACAACTACGAGCAGTACTTC. This codes for CASSPDNWDNYEQYF.

This clonotype was observed at least ten times. The chain couples TRBV29-1 to TRBJ2-1; D is ambiguous. This CDR3 region has 12 residues. Germline V CDR1 and CDR2: SQVTM, ANQGSEA. The V end was cut by 2 bases, the J end by 5 bases, with 7 bases between. The CDR3 coding sequence is TGCAGCGTTGAATCCGGAGACAATGAGCAGTTCTTC. This encodes CSVESGDNEQFF.

Many counts were recorded for this clonotype. This chain uses TRBV6-5 with TRBJ1-1; 7 positions agree with TRBD1. The trim removed 5 bases at V and 0 bases at J, leaving 3 bases unmatched. This CDR3 spans 14 amino acids. CDR1 MNHEY and CDR2 SVGAGI come from the germline V gene. CDR3 residues: CASSRGQVNTEAFF. Written as DNA, the CDR3 is TGTGCCAGCAGTAGAGGACAGGTGAACACTGAAGCTTTCTTT.

This clonotype was seen at least ten times. This chain joins TRBV20-1 and TRBJ1-5; 8 bases map to TRBD1. Germline V gene data show CDR1 as DFQATT and CDR2 as SNEGSKA (reference sequence). V lost 4 bases and J lost 3; bases outside the gene matches: 5. The CDR3 totals 14 residues. The CDR3 sequence is CSATRGRVNQPQHF. The CDR3 DNA follows: TGCAGTGCTACCAGGGGGCGGGTCAATCAGCCCCAGCATTTT.